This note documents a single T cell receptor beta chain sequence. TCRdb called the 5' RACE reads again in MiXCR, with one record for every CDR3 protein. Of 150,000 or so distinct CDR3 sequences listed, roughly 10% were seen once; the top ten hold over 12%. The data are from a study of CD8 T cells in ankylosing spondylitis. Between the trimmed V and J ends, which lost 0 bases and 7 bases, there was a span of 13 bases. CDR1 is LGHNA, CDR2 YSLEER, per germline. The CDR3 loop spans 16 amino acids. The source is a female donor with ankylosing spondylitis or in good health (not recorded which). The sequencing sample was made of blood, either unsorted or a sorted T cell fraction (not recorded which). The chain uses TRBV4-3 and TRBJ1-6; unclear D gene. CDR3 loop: CASSQDMRPSNSPLHF. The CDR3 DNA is TGCGCCAGCAGCCAAGATATGAGGCCGTCGAATTCACCCCTCCACTTT.